Here is one T cell receptor beta chain with its context. Its antigen is currently unknown. Original processing methods: ImmunoSEQ only sent back junction sequences with no quality scores, so filtering was done differently. The method was immunoSEQ multiplex PCR; TCRdb's version includes in-frame clones alone and lacks a portion of them. Clonal size and the V and J genes are those of that table, whereas D and trimming came from the DNA. The profile shows approximately 650,000 clones, around 95% of them singletons. Naive CD8 cells, CD45RO-negative and positively selected for CCR7, excluded terminally differentiated effector memory CD45RA+ cells. This specimen comes from a study of shared clonotypes between healthy human individuals. Study-level points and caveats: Depth was large, yet rarefaction showed that sorted-subset sequencing was incomplete.

With V trimmed by 6 bases and J by 4 bases, 11 bases remained unmatched. The CDR3 extends over 16 amino acids. The germline gives CDR1 PRHDT, CDR2 FYEKMQ (reference sequence). The receptor was derived from a woman in her twenties or thirties in good health. This chain uses TRBV13 with TRBJ1-5; 8 nucleotides align to TRBD1. The sequenced sample consisted of naive CD8+ T cells sorted from blood. The CDR3 is CASSLGQGIINQPQHF. Written as DNA, the CDR3 is TGTGCCAGCAGTCTCGGACAGGGAATAATAAATCAGCCCCAGCATTTT.